One and the same sample provided the 32 T cell receptor beta chains below, sequenced in a study of OX40 agonist ivuxolimab in advanced cancers. Sequenced by immunoSEQ multiplex PCR; TCRdb stores in-frame clones only, minus some. This table holds about 77,000 clones, over 75% found once. Sequenced here: CD4+ or CD8+ T cells sorted from blood, sampled in a trial of the OX40 agonist ivuxolimab. The receptors originated from an adult with an advanced solid tumor such as melanoma, head and neck, liver or kidney cancer.

The chain employs TRBV7-8 and TRBJ1-3; D uncertain. V shed 1 base and J shed 1 base, with 14 bases lying between them. CDR3 size: 17 residues. CDR1 is SGHVS and CDR2 is FQNEAQ in the germline V gene. CDR3 coding DNA: TGTGCCAGCAGCTTAGACGGGAGTCCCCTATCTGGAAACACCATATATTTT. Its protein product is CASSLDGSPLSGNTIYF.

Here the CDR3 reads CASSLLSEKEKLFF. The CDR3 coding sequence is TGTGCCAGCAGCCTCCTGTCGGAGAAGGAAAAACTGTTTTTT. The rearrangement uses TRBV27 and TRBJ1-4; no clear D gene. Trimming cost V 6 bases and J 8 bases, with 16 bases left between them. The CDR3 covers 14 residues. Germline CDR1 and CDR2: MNHEY and SMNVEV (reference sequence).

The chain's CDR3 is CASSVTSGVTDTQYF. The CDR3 bases are TGCGCCAGCAGCGTAACTAGCGGGGTCACAGATACGCAGTATTTT. The rearrangement uses TRBV5-1 and TRBJ2-3, with 10 positions matching TRBD2. This CDR3 contains 15 residues. V was clipped by 4 bases and J by 2 bases; unmatched bases: 4. Germline V gene data show CDR1 as SGHRS and CDR2 as YFSETQ.

The V gene is TRBV27, the J gene TRBJ2-5; the match to TRBD1 covers 9 bases. V was clipped by 5 bases and J by 5 bases; unmatched bases: 12. Germline V gene data show CDR1 as MNHEY and CDR2 as SMNVEV (reference sequence). The length of the CDR3 is 16 residues. In DNA, the CDR3 is TGTGCCAGCAGTCCCTTCCGGGACAGGGATCCGGAGACCCAGTACTTC. This encodes CASSPFRDRDPETQYF.

The CDR3 DNA reads TGTGCTAGTGGTGTGGGGAAACCCGGCACAGATACGCAGTATTTT. Translating it yields CASGVGKPGTDTQYF. This chain connects TRBV12-5 to TRBJ2-3; no reliable D call. Per the germline V gene, CDR1 is LGHNT and CDR2 is FRNRAP. The length of the CDR3 is 15 residues. With 5 bases removed from V and 1 base from J, the gap between germline ends came to 13 bases.

The chain employs TRBV7-6 and TRBJ2-7, with D perhaps matching TRBD1 (5 bases). Germline CDR1 reads SGHVS; CDR2 reads FNYEAQ. The ends were cut back, 5 bases at V and 10 bases at J, with 18 bases in the middle. The CDR3 extends over 13 amino acids. CDR3: CASSLEPDRPQYF. CDR3 bases: TGTGCCAGCAGCCTCGAACCAGACAGACCCCAGTACTTC.

This chain connects TRBV10-3 to TRBJ2-7, with 12 bases fitting TRBD2. The V gene end was trimmed by 3 bases and the J gene end by 3 bases; junction bases not matched to a gene: 3. Germline V CDR1 and CDR2: ENHRY, SYGVKD. CDR3 size: 15 residues. DNA of the CDR3: TGTGCCATCAGTGACGCGACTAGCGGGGGCTACGAGCAGTACTTC. Translation gives CAISDATSGGYEQYF.

The V gene is TRBV7-2, the J gene TRBJ2-2; 8 bases align to TRBD2. CDR1 is SGHTA and CDR2 is FQGNSA in the germline V gene. This CDR3 is 16 amino acids long. V lost 2 bases and J lost 4; bases outside the gene matches: 6. The CDR3 coding sequence is TGTGCCAGCAGCTTATTGTCGGGGGGGCGCACCGGGGAGCTGTTTTTT. Translating it yields CASSLLSGGRTGELFF.

The count of this clone is one. The rearrangement uses TRBV27 and TRBJ1-2; TRBD1 agrees at 7 bases. J lost 7 bases, V lost 2 bases, and 4 bases had no gene match. Per germline, CDR1 MNHEY and CDR2 SMNVEV (reference sequence). The length of the CDR3 is 13 residues. CDR3 protein: CASSLTGASGYTF. The CDR3 nucleotides are TGTGCCAGCAGTTTAACAGGGGCGTCTGGCTACACCTTC.

This clone occurred a few times. V usage is TRBV4-1 and J usage is TRBJ1-3, with D uncertain. The CDR3 length is 15 residues. V gave up 3 bases and J gave up 4 bases, with 13 bases separating them. From germline, CDR1 is MGHRA and CDR2 YSYEKL. CDR3 DNA: TGCGCCAGCAGCCAGCAAGTCTCGGACGGAAACACCATATATTTT. It codes for CASSQQVSDGNTIYF.

This chain connects TRBV7-3 to TRBJ2-2; 9 bases fit TRBD1. The CDR3 has 14 residues. Trimming removed 6 bases from V and 3 bases from J; junction bases left unmatched: 2. Germline-derived CDR1 and CDR2 are SGHTA and FQGTGA. The CDR3 nucleotides are TGTGCCAGCAGTAGGACAGGGGACACCGGGGAGCTGTTTTTT. Translating it yields CASSRTGDTGELFF.

The CDR3 nucleotides read TGTGCCAGCAGTTACGATGGACAGGGTCACTATGGCTACACCTTC. It encodes CASSYDGQGHYGYTF. The chain recombines TRBV6-5 with TRBJ1-2, with 8 bases matching TRBD1. V lost 2 bases to trimming and J lost 3 bases; unmatched junction nucleotides: 5. There are 15 residues in the CDR3. Per the germline V gene, CDR1 is MNHEY and CDR2 is SVGAGI.

The gene calls are TRBV7-6 and TRBJ2-1; no reliable D call. CDR1 is SGHVS and CDR2 is FNYEAQ in the germline V gene. The CDR3 extends over 11 amino acids. The ends were cut back, 6 bases at V and 6 bases at J, with 6 bases in the middle. The CDR3 DNA sequence: TGTGCCAGCAGTGAAACCAATGAGCAGTTCTTC. It encodes CASSETNEQFF.

This chain joins TRBV30 and TRBJ2-7, with D hard to call. V gave up 3 bases and J gave up 2 bases, with 11 bases separating them. Per germline, CDR1 GTSNPN and CDR2 SVGIG (reference sequence). The CDR3 totals 13 residues. Here the CDR3 reads CAWRWTGTYEQYF. The DNA for the CDR3 is TGTGCCTGGAGATGGACCGGCACCTACGAGCAGTACTTC.

This clone was seen once. CDR3 nucleotide sequence: TGCGCCAGCAGCCAAGAATGGGGGAATCAGCCCCAGCATTTT. This encodes CASSQEWGNQPQHF. The chain uses TRBV4-3 and TRBJ1-5; TRBD1 is a possible D gene (5 bases). CDR3 length: 14 residues. The V gene lost 0 bases and the J gene lost 4 bases, with 7 bases spanning the gap. CDR1 LGHNA and CDR2 YSLEER come from the germline V gene.

The chain has TRBV2 and TRBJ2-5; D not certain. V was trimmed by 2 bases and J by 5 bases, leaving 6 bases between them. Germline V gene lookup returns CDR1 SNHLY and CDR2 FYNNEI. The CDR3 is made up of 12 amino acids. CDR3 residues: CASSEMGETQYF. The CDR3 region has the DNA TGTGCCAGCAGTGAAATGGGGGAGACCCAGTACTTC.

The V and J genes are TRBV7-2 and TRBJ2-1, with TRBD2 identical over 8 bases. The CDR3 sequence is 15 residues long. V lost 5 bases, J lost 11 bases, and 14 bases stayed unmatched. CDR1 is SGHTA, CDR2 FQGNSA, per germline. The CDR3 protein is CASSPDAGGPKKQFF. CDR3 coding DNA: TGTGCCAGCAGCCCCGACGCGGGGGGCCCAAAGAAGCAGTTCTTC.

This clone was seen just once. The rearrangement uses TRBV5-1 and TRBJ1-1, with D uncertain. CDR3 length equals 14 residues. The ends were cut back, 1 base at V and 1 base at J, with 8 bases in the middle. Per germline, CDR1 SGHRS and CDR2 YFSETQ. CDR3 loop: CASSLTPGNTEAFF. CDR3 nucleotides: TGCGCCAGCAGCTTGACCCCCGGGAACACTGAAGCTTTCTTT.

The chain couples TRBV7-2 to TRBJ1-2; tentative D call: TRBD1 (5 bases). CDR1 is SGHTA, CDR2 FQGNSA, per germline. V lost 5 bases and J lost 5, with 15 bases in between. This CDR3 has 14 amino acids. This CDR3 reads CASSPHGAKYGYTF. The CDR3 DNA follows: TGTGCCAGCAGCCCTCACGGGGCCAAATATGGCTACACCTTC.

The chain has TRBV7-9 and TRBJ2-4; D remains ambiguous. V lost 3 bases to trimming and J lost 1 base, with 10 bases between them. CDR1 and CDR2 from the germline V gene are SEHNR and FQNEAQ (reference sequence). The CDR3 sequence is 15 residues long. The CDR3 reads CASSLAGNAKNIQYF. CDR3 DNA sequence: TGTGCCAGCAGCTTGGCTGGAAACGCCAAAAACATTCAGTACTTC.

The chain combines TRBV11-2 with TRBJ1-5; unclear D gene. Germline loops: CDR1 SGHAT, CDR2 FQNNGV. The CDR3 has 14 amino acids. With 1 base removed from V and 10 bases from J, the gap between germline ends came to 14 bases. CDR3 bases: TGTGCCAGCAGCTTAGGAGGGAGTTCCCTCCCCCAGCATTTT. The encoded protein is CASSLGGSSLPQHF.

The rearrangement joins TRBV19 to TRBJ1-2, with TRBD1 as a possible D gene (5 bases). Between the trimmed V and J ends, which lost 5 bases and 8 bases, there was a span of 15 bases. Looked up from germline, CDR1 is LNHDA and CDR2 is SQIVND (reference sequence). The CDR3 covers 13 residues. CDR3: CASSPGTSFGYTF. CDR3 in DNA: TGTGCCAGTAGTCCTGGGACGAGCTTCGGCTACACCTTC. The variable domain in full, completed from reference TRBV19 and TRBJ1-2, reads DGGITQSPKYLFRKEGQNVTLSCEQNLNHDAMYWYRQDPGQGLRLIYYSQIVNDFQKGDIAEGYSVSREKKESFPLTVTSAQKNPTAFYLCASSPGTSFGYTFGSGTRLTVV.

This clone was seen only a few times. The chain recombines TRBV11-2 with TRBJ2-7; D is undetermined. Germline loops: CDR1 SGHAT, CDR2 FQNNGV. Trimming took 5 bases from V and 4 from J, leaving 6 bases between them. CDR3 length: 11 residues. DNA of the CDR3: TGTGCCAGCAGCCCCCAGTACGAGCAGTACTTC. It codes for CASSPQYEQYF.

The chain has TRBV19 and TRBJ1-5; D not resolved. Trimming cost V 0 bases and J 4 bases, with 13 bases left between them. Germline CDR1 is LNHDA and CDR2 is SQIVND (reference sequence). The CDR3 runs 16 residues. The CDR3 DNA reads TGTGCCAGTAGTATAGATCGGACCGCTGTAAATCAGCCCCAGCATTTT. Amino acids: CASSIDRTAVNQPQHF.

This rearrangement joins TRBV7-3 to TRBJ2-1; tentative D call: TRBD1 (6 bases). V gave up 2 bases and J gave up 4 bases, with 6 bases separating them. Germline CDR1 is SGHTA and CDR2 is FQGTGA. This CDR3 has 13 amino acids. CDR3 sequence (DNA): TGTGCCAGCAGCTTAGGACAGTACAATGAGCAGTTCTTC. It encodes CASSLGQYNEQFF.

J is TRBJ1-1 and V is TRBV5-6; 10 bases match TRBD1. Germline CDR1 SGHDT, CDR2 YYEEEE. This CDR3 is built from 14 residues. Trimming took 3 bases from V and 4 from J; bases not matched to a gene: 3. CDR3 region: CASSWGQGPTEAFF. CDR3 nucleotide sequence: TGTGCCAGCAGCTGGGGACAGGGGCCCACTGAAGCTTTCTTT. The full variable domain, completed using reference TRBV5-6 and TRBJ1-1, is DAGVTQSPTHLIKTRGQQVTLRCSPKSGHDTVSWYQQALGQGPQFIFQYYEEEERQRGNFPDRFSGHQFPNYSSELNVNALLLGDSALYLCASSWGQGPTEAFFGQGTRLTVV.

The V gene is TRBV5-6, the J gene TRBJ2-3, with a weak D call TRBD1 (5 bases). Trimming pared 2 bases from V and 1 base from J, leaving 11 bases between. Germline lookup yields CDR1 SGHDT and CDR2 YYEEEE. The CDR3 has 15 amino acids. CDR3 sequence: CASSFGRVGTDTQYF. The DNA for the CDR3 is TGTGCCAGCAGCTTTGGCAGGGTCGGCACAGATACGCAGTATTTT.

The chain employs TRBV7-2 and TRBJ1-1; 7 bases are shared with TRBD1. CDR1 is SGHTA and CDR2 is FQGNSA in the germline V gene. J was trimmed by 3 bases and V by 5 bases; bases with no gene match: 6. The CDR3 is made up of 14 amino acids. The CDR3 DNA is TGTGCCAGCAGCCAGGGGGGGGCGTACACTGAAGCTTTCTTT. It codes for CASSQGGAYTEAFF.

This sequence joins TRBV30 and TRBJ1-5; the match to TRBD1 covers 7 bases. The CDR3 sequence is 15 residues long. With 0 bases clipped from V and 5 bases from J, the junction kept 7 bases outside the gene matches. The V gene's germline CDR1 is GTSNPN and CDR2 SVGIG (reference sequence). In DNA form, the CDR3 reads TGTGCCTGGAGTGTACCGGACAGGAGGGATCAGCCCCAGCATTTT. This gives the protein CAWSVPDRRDQPQHF. The full variable domain, rest sourced from reference TRBV30 and TRBJ1-5, is SQTIHQWPATLVQPVGSPLSLECTVEGTSNPNLYWYRQAAGRGLQLLFYSVGIGQISSEVPQNLSASRPQDRQFILSSKKLLLSDSGFYLCAWSVPDRRDQPQHFGDGTRLSIL.

CDR3 sequence reads: CASSALGRGGPNEQFF. For the CDR3, the DNA is TGTGCCAGCAGTGCCCTGGGGCGGGGGGGCCCCAATGAGCAGTTCTTC. The rearrangement joins TRBV2 to TRBJ2-1; TRBD2 matches 9 bases. Germline V gene lookup returns CDR1 SNHLY and CDR2 FYNNEI. V lost 4 bases, J lost 6 bases, and 10 bases stayed unmatched. The CDR3 has 16 residues.

This rearrangement joins TRBV11-2 to TRBJ1-2; no firm D call. Germline V CDR1 and CDR2: SGHAT, FQNNGV. V shed 5 bases and J shed 7 bases, with 20 bases lying between them. This CDR3 has 15 residues. The CDR3 loop is CASSPIKGDIGGYTF. CDR3 coding DNA: TGTGCCAGCAGCCCGATCAAAGGCGATATAGGTGGCTACACCTTC.

This chain connects TRBV7-9 to TRBJ1-3; tentative D call: TRBD1 (5 bases). Trimming cost V 6 bases and J 0 bases, with 18 bases left between them. CDR3 size: 17 residues. The germline CDR1 and CDR2 sequences are SEHNR and FQNEAQ (reference sequence). The CDR3 loop is CASSPPGRGSSGNTIYF. CDR3 nucleotide sequence: TGTGCCAGCAGTCCGCCGGGGAGGGGCAGCTCTGGAAACACCATATATTTT.